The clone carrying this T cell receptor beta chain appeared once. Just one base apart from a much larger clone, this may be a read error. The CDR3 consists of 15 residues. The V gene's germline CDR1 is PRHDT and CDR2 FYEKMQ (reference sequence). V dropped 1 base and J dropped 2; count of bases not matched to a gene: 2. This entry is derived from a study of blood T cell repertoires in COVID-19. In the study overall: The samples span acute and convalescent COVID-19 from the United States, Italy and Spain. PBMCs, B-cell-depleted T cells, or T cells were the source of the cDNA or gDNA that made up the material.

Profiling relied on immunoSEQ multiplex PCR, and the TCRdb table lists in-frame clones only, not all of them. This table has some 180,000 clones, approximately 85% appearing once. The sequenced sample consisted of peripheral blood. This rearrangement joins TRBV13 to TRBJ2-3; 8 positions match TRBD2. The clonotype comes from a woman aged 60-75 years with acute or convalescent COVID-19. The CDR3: CASSLAGGPTDTQYF. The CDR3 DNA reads TGTGCCAGCAGCTTAGCGGGAGGGCCCACAGATACGCAGTATTTT.